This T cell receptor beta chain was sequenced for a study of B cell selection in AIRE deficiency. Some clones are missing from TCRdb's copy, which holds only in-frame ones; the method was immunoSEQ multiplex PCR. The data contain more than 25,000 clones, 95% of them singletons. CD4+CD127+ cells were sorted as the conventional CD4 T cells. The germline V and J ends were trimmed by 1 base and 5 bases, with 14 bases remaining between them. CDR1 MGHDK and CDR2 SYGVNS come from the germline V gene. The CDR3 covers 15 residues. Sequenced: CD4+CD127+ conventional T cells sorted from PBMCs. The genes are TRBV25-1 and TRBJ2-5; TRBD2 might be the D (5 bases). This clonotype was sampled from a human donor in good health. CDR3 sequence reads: CASSESGGPGETQYF. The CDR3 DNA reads TGTGCCAGCAGTGAATCAGGCGGGCCGGGGGAGACCCAGTACTTC.